The sequence of this T cell receptor beta chain was determined in a study of T-cell reconstitution after alpha-beta-depleted transplantation in children. Overall study findings and caveats: Most T-cell counts and diversity one year after the transplant came from T cells that were newly produced. Day-60 TCRbeta diversity that was high in some patients was derived from surviving recipient T cells and thymic progenitors. At around two months after transplant, the alpha-beta T cells were reportedly derived from several hundred expanded clones that came from non-depleted graft cells.

The germline CDR1 and CDR2 sequences are SEHNR and FQNEAQ (reference sequence). The CDR3 length is 16 residues. Trimming pared 5 bases from V and 3 bases from J, leaving 17 bases between. A library of TCRbeta sequences, prepared with unique molecular identifiers, was generated. MiXCR, run by TCRdb on the PCR reads, gives a single entry per CDR3 protein. The sample holds about 200,000 distinct CDR3 sequences, 5% to 6.5% seen once. This clonotype has a count of ten or more. Its target is not known. The material was PBMCs, obtained before TCRalphabeta/CD19-depleted stem cell transplant. This TCR was sampled from a girl under three years old with combined immunodeficiency, due to receive a stem cell transplant. The V call is TRBV7-9, the J call TRBJ2-1; possibly TRBD1 for D (6 bases). The CDR3 DNA follows: TGTGCCAGCAGCGCCCCAGGGGCGGCGTACTACAATGAGCAGTTCTTC. Translation gives CASSAPGAAYYNEQFF.